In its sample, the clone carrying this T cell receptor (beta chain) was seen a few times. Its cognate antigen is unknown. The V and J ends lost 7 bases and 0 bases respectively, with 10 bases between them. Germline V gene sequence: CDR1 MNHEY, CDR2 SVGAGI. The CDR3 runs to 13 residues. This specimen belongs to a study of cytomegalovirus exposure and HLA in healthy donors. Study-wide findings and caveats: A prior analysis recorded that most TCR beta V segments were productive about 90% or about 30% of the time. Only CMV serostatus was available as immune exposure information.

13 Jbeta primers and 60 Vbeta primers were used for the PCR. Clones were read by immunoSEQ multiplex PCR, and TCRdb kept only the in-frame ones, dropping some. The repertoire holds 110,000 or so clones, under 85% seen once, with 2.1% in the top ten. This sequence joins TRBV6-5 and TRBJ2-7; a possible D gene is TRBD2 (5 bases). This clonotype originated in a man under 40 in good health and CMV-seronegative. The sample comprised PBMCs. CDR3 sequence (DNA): TGTGCCAGCACCAGCGGTAGCTCCTACGAGCAGTACTTC. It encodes CASTSGSSYEQYF.